This T cell receptor (beta chain) was profiled in a study of cytomegalovirus exposure and HLA in healthy donors. Primers for the PCR totalled 60 Vbeta and 13 Jbeta. TCRdb's copy holds only in-frame clones and misses some; the assay was immunoSEQ multiplex PCR. The sample lists about 170,000 clones; roughly 82% were seen once. The clonotype was recovered from a girl aged 10 to 17 in good health and CMV-seropositive. The specimen sequenced was PBMCs.

The CDR3: CASSRGLAGPYEQYF. For the CDR3, the DNA is TGCGCCAGCAGCCGGGGACTAGCGGGACCTTACGAGCAGTACTTC. V is TRBV5-1 and J is TRBJ2-7; 13 nucleotides match TRBD2. The ends lost 4 bases at V and 4 bases at J; junction bases unmatched: 5. Germline V CDR1 and CDR2: SGHRS, YFSETQ. The CDR3 has 15 amino acids.